These 23 T cell receptor beta chains were all obtained from the same sample, sequenced in a study of T cells after yellow fever vaccination. One entry per CDR3 protein, called by TCRdb with MiXCR from the 5' RACE reads. Of 500,000 to 650,000 distinct CDR3 sequences detected, about 15% appear once; the ten largest clones hold 17%. This material consisted of PBMCs, taken more than 4 days after the first yellow fever vaccination. The receptors derive from a man between 18 and 29 years old who received the YFV17D yellow fever vaccine.

This clonotype was detected only a few times. The gene calls are TRBV12-3 or TRBV12-4 and TRBJ1-6, with D possibly matching TRBD1 (6 bases). The ends were cut back, 3 bases at V and 7 bases at J, with 16 bases in the middle. The CDR3 has 16 amino acids. CDR3 sequence (DNA): TGTGCCAGCAGTTTTGGGTTACGGGGGCGGAATTCACCCCTCCACTTT. Translation: CASSFGLRGRNSPLHF.

This rearrangement joins TRBV4-1 to TRBJ1-2, with D maybe TRBD1 (5 bases). Germline CDR1 reads MGHRA; CDR2 reads YSYEKL. V lost 4 bases, J lost 0 bases, and 18 bases lay in between. The CDR3 totals 17 residues. The CDR3, as DNA: TGCGCCAGCAGCCTGGAAGGGGCGCAGGTGGCTAACTATGGCTACACCTTC. It encodes CASSLEGAQVANYGYTF.

This rearrangement joins TRBV20-1 to TRBJ2-3; D is ambiguous. The CDR3 is 14 residues long. From germline, CDR1 is DFQATT and CDR2 SNEGSKA (reference sequence). Trimming removed 8 bases from V and 1 base from J, with 16 bases in between. Here the CDR3 reads CSSMDGGGTDTQYF. The CDR3 DNA sequence: TGCAGTAGCATGGACGGTGGGGGCACAGATACGCAGTATTTT.

The rearrangement links TRBV6-5 to TRBJ1-2, with D perhaps matching TRBD1 (5 bases). The CDR3 consists of 14 residues. V dropped 2 bases and J dropped 8 bases, with 15 bases sitting between them. Germline-derived CDR1 and CDR2 are MNHEY and SVGAGI. The CDR3 here is CASSYPAVGDGYTF. CDR3 in DNA: TGTGCCAGCAGTTACCCCGCTGTGGGGGACGGCTACACCTTC.

The V gene is TRBV5-1, the J gene TRBJ2-7; D tentatively fits TRBD1 or TRBD2 (6 bases each). The germline V gene encodes CDR1 SGHRS and CDR2 YFSETQ. The CDR3 spans 14 residues. V lost 0 bases and J lost 5, with 12 bases in between. The DNA for the CDR3 is TGCGCCAGCAGCTTGGACGGGGGCAGCAACGAGCAGTACTTC. Protein sequence: CASSLDGGSNEQYF.

This clonotype turned up a few times. This chain uses TRBV18 with TRBJ2-7; D is tentatively TRBD1 or TRBD2 (5 bases each). The germline gives CDR1 KGHSH, CDR2 LQKENI. V dropped 6 bases and J dropped 2 bases, with 11 bases sitting between them. The length of the CDR3 is 13 residues. The CDR3 reads CASSWDGTYEQYF. CDR3 DNA: TGTGCCAGCTCTTGGGACGGAACCTACGAGCAGTACTTC. The variable domain in full, completed from reference TRBV18 and TRBJ2-7, reads NAGVMQNPRHLVRRRGQEARLRCSPMKGHSHVYWYRQLPEEGLKFMVYLQKENIIDESGMPKERFSAEFPKEGPSILRIQQVVRGDSAAYFCASSWDGTYEQYFGPGTRLTVT.

A remark on this clonotype: An end of the junction does not agree with germline; a read error may underlie this. The chain joins TRBV3-1 to TRBJ2-2, with 8 bases matching TRBD1. Germline CDR1 reads LGHDT; CDR2 reads YNNKEL (reference sequence). The CDR3 runs to 15 residues. The CDR3 DNA sequence: TGTGCCACCAGCGGACAGGGAACGAACACCGGGGAGCTGTTTTTT. Translating gives CATSGQGTNTGELFF.

The chain uses TRBV12-5 and TRBJ1-5; D may be TRBD1 (6 bases). Germline lookup yields CDR1 LGHNT and CDR2 FRNRAP. This CDR3 has 13 residues. Deletions cut 7 bases from V and 6 bases from J, with 13 bases between. The CDR3 coding sequence is TGTGCTAGTGCCTTAGGGGGTTCTCAGCCCCAGCATTTT. Protein sequence: CASALGGSQPQHF.

J is TRBJ1-6 and V is TRBV25-1; no clear D. CDR1 and CDR2 (germline): MGHDK, SYGVNS. The V and J ends lost 4 bases and 9 bases respectively, with 10 bases between them. This CDR3 contains 13 residues. This CDR3 reads CASSAQSGSPLHF. The CDR3 region has the DNA TGTGCCAGCAGTGCTCAATCCGGTTCACCCCTCCACTTT.

V usage is TRBV4-3 and J usage is TRBJ1-2, with no clear D. CDR3 length equals 14 residues. From germline, CDR1 is LGHNA and CDR2 YSLEER. V lost 0 bases and J 3 bases, leaving 8 bases between the germline ends. The CDR3 sequence is CASSQERAYYGYTF. The CDR3 DNA is TGCGCCAGCAGCCAAGAGCGGGCCTACTATGGCTACACCTTC.

This chain joins TRBV7-2 and TRBJ2-7, with unresolved D. The CDR3 is 15 residues long. CDR1 is SGHTA and CDR2 is FQGNSA in the germline V gene. The germline V and J ends were trimmed by 0 bases and 0 bases, with 9 bases remaining between them. The CDR3 sequence is CASSLAAGNSYEQYV. The CDR3 DNA is TGTGCCAGCAGCTTAGCCGCAGGAAACTCCTACGAGCAGTACGTC.

The V gene is TRBV6-2 or TRBV6-3, the J gene TRBJ2-7; the match to TRBD1 covers 9 bases. Germline-derived CDR1 and CDR2 are MNHEY and SVGEGT. The CDR3 is 16 residues long. V shed 4 bases, J shed 3 bases, and the junction held 10 bases outside the gene matches. CDR3 sequence: CASSFSMDRGYYEQYF. In DNA, the CDR3 is TGTGCCAGCAGTTTCTCGATGGACAGGGGCTACTACGAGCAGTACTTC.

J is TRBJ2-5 and V is TRBV5-4; a weak D match, TRBD2 (5 bases). This CDR3 has 14 amino acids. CDR1 is SGHNT, CDR2 YYREEE, per germline (reference sequence). Trimming cost V 0 bases and J 3 bases, with 9 bases left between them. CDR3 sequence: CASSLDEGEETQYF. CDR3 sequence (DNA): TGTGCCAGCAGCTTGGATGAGGGTGAAGAGACCCAGTACTTC.

This rearrangement joins TRBV5-1 to TRBJ1-6; D remains ambiguous. Germline CDR1 reads SGHRS; CDR2 reads YFSETQ. Between the trimmed V and J ends, which lost 1 base and 8 bases, there was a span of 13 bases. This CDR3 comprises 15 residues. The CDR3 DNA sequence: TGCGCCAGCAGCTTGCTCCCCTCACGGGATTCACCCCTCCACTTT. This gives the protein CASSLLPSRDSPLHF.

The chain combines TRBV19 with TRBJ2-3; a weak D match, TRBD2 (5 bases). Germline CDR1 and CDR2: LNHDA and SQIVND (reference sequence). The CDR3 runs 14 residues. V lost 3 bases and J lost 5, with 12 bases in between. The CDR3 nucleotides are TGTGCCAGTAGTATTCAACCACGGGGAGATACGCAGTATTTT. Its translation: CASSIQPRGDTQYF.

The V and J genes are TRBV9 and TRBJ2-3; TRBD1 matches 8 bases. Trimming removed 2 bases from V and 0 bases from J; junction bases left unmatched: 2. The germline gives CDR1 SGDLS, CDR2 YYNGEE. The CDR3 runs 15 residues. The CDR3 spells CASSVRDRSTDTQYF. The DNA of the CDR3 is TGTGCCAGCAGCGTTCGGGACAGGAGCACAGATACGCAGTATTTT.

This clonotype came up a few times. This chain uses TRBV4-3 with TRBJ2-1; 13 bases agree with TRBD2. The CDR3 is 18 amino acids. With V trimmed by 4 bases and J by 1 base, 7 bases remained unmatched. The germline V gene encodes CDR1 LGHNA and CDR2 YSLEER. The CDR3 DNA follows: TGCGCCAGCAGCCGTACTAGCGGGGGGGAAATTTCCTACAATGAGCAGTTCTTC. Translated: CASSRTSGGEISYNEQFF.

V is TRBV10-3 and J is TRBJ2-1; TRBD2 matches 9 bases. The CDR3 runs to 16 residues. Germline lookup yields CDR1 ENHRY and CDR2 SYGVKD. V lost 4 bases and J lost 0; bases outside the gene matches: 4. CDR3 in amino acids: CAISGNSGSSYNEQFF. The CDR3 nucleotides are TGTGCCATCAGTGGGAATAGCGGGAGCTCCTACAATGAGCAGTTCTTC.

This clonotype was observed a few times. The CDR3 spells CATRAGAKETQYF. The CDR3 DNA is TGTGCCACCAGAGCTGGGGCCAAAGAGACCCAGTACTTC. The chain joins TRBV12-3 or TRBV12-4 to TRBJ2-5; possible D gene TRBD1, 5 bases. CDR3 length: 13 residues. V shed 10 bases and J shed 3 bases, with 15 bases lying between them.

Many counts were recorded for this clonotype. The genes are TRBV7-2 and TRBJ1-4, with a possible D match to TRBD1 (5 bases). This CDR3 spans 13 amino acids. V was trimmed by 5 bases and J by 8 bases, leaving 12 bases between them. The germline CDR1 and CDR2 sequences are SGHTA and FQGNSA. CDR3 nucleotide sequence: TGTGCCAGCAGCATGGGGCCTCAGGAAAAACTGTTTTTT. This codes for CASSMGPQEKLFF.

This clonotype was detected only once. The rearrangement joins TRBV10-3 to TRBJ2-5; D possibly corresponds to TRBD1 (6 bases). Trimming shortened V by 3 bases and J by 4 bases, and 18 bases separated the two germline ends. Germline CDR1 is ENHRY and CDR2 is SYGVKD. This CDR3 region has 16 residues. The DNA for the CDR3 is TGTGCCATCAGTGACTCCAGGGGAGTAGCAGGAGAGACCCAGTACTTC. Its protein is CAISDSRGVAGETQYF.

This clonotype showed up just a few times. V is TRBV23-1 and J is TRBJ2-7, with TRBD1 identical over 11 bases. TRBV23-1 is an ORF, and what it does is uncertain. The CDR3 spans 17 residues. The V segment lost 0 bases and the J segment 1 base; nucleotides outside the gene matches: 5. The CDR3 nucleotides read TGCGCCAGCAGTCAATCGAACCGGGACAGGGGGTCCTACGAGCAGTACTTC. Protein sequence: CASSQSNRDRGSYEQYF.

The CDR3 sequence is CSAQPGRILTDTQYF. The CDR3 DNA reads as TGCAGTGCTCAGCCCGGTAGGATTTTAACAGATACGCAGTATTTT. This chain uses TRBV20-1 with TRBJ2-3; D gene unclear. Trimming stripped 5 bases from V and 3 bases from J, with 18 bases between. This CDR3 is built from 15 residues. The germline V gene has CDR1 DFQATT and CDR2 SNEGSKA (reference sequence).